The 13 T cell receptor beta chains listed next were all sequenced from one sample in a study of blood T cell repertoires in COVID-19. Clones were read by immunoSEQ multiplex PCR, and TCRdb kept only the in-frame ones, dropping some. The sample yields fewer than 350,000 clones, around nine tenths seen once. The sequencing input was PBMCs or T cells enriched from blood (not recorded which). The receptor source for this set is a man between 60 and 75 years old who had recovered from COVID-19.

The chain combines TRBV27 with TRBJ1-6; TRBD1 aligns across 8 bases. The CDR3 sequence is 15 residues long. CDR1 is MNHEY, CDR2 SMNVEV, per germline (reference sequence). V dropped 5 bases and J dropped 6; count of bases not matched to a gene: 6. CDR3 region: CASSPRTGINSPLHF. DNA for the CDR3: TGTGCCAGCAGTCCGCGGACAGGGATTAATTCACCCCTCCACTTT.

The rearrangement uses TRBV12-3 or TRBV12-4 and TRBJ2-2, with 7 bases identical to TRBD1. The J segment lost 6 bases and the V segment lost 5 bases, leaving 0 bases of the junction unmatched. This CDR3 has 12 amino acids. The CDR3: CASSGQAGELFF. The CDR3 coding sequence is TGTGCCAGCAGTGGACAGGCCGGGGAGCTGTTTTTT.

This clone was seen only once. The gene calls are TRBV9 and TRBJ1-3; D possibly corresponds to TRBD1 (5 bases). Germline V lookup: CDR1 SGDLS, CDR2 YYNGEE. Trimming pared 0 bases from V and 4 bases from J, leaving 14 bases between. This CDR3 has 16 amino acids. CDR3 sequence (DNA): TGTGCCAGCAGCGTAGGTCGCGGGGACTTCGGAAACACCATATATTTT. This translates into CASSVGRGDFGNTIYF. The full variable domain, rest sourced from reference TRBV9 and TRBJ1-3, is DSGVTQTPKHLITATGQRVTLRCSPRSGDLSVYWYQQSLDQGLQFLIQYYNGEERAKGNILERFSAQQFPDLHSELNLSSLELGDSALYFCASSVGRGDFGNTIYFGEGSWLTVV.

The CDR3 nucleotides read TGTGCCAGCAGTTTAGGGACTAGCTCGGATACGCAGTATTTT. Residues: CASSLGTSSDTQYF. This rearrangement joins TRBV28 to TRBJ2-3, with 9 bases that match TRBD2. CDR3 size: 14 residues. With 2 bases clipped from V and 6 bases from J, the junction kept 3 bases outside the gene matches. Germline V gene lookup returns CDR1 MDHEN and CDR2 SYDVKM. Filled out from reference TRBV28 and TRBJ2-3, the complete variable domain reads DVKVTQSSRYLVKRTGEKVFLECVQDMDHENMFWYRQDPGLGLRLIYFSYDVKMKEKGDIPEGYSVSREKKERFSLILESASTNQTSMYLCASSLGTSSDTQYFGPGTRLTVL.

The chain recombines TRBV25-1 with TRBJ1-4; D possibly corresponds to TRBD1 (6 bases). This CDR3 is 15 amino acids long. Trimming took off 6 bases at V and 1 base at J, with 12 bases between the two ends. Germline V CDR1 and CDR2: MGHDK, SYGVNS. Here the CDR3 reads CASRLGHRTNEKLFF. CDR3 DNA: TGTGCCAGCAGACTGGGACATCGAACTAATGAAAAACTGTTTTTT.

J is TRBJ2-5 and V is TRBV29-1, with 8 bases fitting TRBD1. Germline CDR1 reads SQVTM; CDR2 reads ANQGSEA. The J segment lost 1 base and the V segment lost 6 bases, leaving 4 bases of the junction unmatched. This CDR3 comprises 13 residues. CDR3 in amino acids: CSVDRGGQETQYF. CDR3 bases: TGCAGCGTAGACAGGGGAGGCCAAGAGACCCAGTACTTC. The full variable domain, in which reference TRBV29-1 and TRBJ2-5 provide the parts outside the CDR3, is SAVISQKPSRDICQRGTSLTIQCQVDSQVTMMFWYRQQPGQSLTLIATANQGSEATYESGFVIDKFPISRPNLTFSTLTVSNMSPEDSSIYLCSVDRGGQETQYFGPGTRLLVL.

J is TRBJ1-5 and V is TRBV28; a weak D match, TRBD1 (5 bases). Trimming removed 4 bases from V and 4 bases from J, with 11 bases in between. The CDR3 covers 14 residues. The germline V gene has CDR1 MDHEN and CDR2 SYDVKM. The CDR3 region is CASSSAGLNQPQHF. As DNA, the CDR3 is TGTGCCAGCAGTTCTGCAGGGTTAAATCAGCCCCAGCATTTT. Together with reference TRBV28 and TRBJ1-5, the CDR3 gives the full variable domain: DVKVTQSSRYLVKRTGEKVFLECVQDMDHENMFWYRQDPGLGLRLIYFSYDVKMKEKGDIPEGYSVSREKKERFSLILESASTNQTSMYLCASSSAGLNQPQHFGDGTRLSIL.

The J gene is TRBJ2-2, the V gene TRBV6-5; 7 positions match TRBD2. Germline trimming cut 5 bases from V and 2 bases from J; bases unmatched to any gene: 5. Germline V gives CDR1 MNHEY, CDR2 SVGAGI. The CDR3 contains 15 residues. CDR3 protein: CASSPGTTNTGELFF. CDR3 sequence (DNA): TGTGCCAGCAGTCCCGGGACTACAAACACCGGGGAGCTGTTTTTT.

As DNA, the CDR3 is TGTGCCAGCAGCTCCGAGGGAGGGGGAGGGTACGAGCAGTACTTC. Protein: CASSSEGGGGYEQYF. The chain combines TRBV7-3 with TRBJ2-7; a weak D match, TRBD2 (7 bases). Germline V gene lookup returns CDR1 SGHTA and CDR2 FQGTGA. The CDR3 loop spans 15 amino acids. Trimming removed 4 bases at V and 4 bases at J, with 17 bases between.

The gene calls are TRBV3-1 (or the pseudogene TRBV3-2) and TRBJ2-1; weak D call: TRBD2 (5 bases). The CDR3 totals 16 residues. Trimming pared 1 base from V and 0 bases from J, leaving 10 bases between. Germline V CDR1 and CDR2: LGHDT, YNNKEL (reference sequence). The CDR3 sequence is CASSQASGGSYNEQFF. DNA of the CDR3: TGTGCCAGCAGCCAAGCCAGCGGAGGCTCCTACAATGAGCAGTTCTTC.

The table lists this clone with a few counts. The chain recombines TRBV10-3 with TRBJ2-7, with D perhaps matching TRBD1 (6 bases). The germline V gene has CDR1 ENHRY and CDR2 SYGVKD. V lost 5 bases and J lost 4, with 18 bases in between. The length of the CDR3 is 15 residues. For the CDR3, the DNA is TGTGCCATCAGTTCCCAACCGGGACAATCGTACGAGCAGTACTTC. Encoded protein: CAISSQPGQSYEQYF.

The DNA for the CDR3 is TGCGCCAGCAGCCTGGGGTTAGCGGGTAGCACAGATACGCAGTATTTT. It codes for CASSLGLAGSTDTQYF. This chain links TRBV4-1 with TRBJ2-3; 7 bases match TRBD2. The germline V gene has CDR1 MGHRA and CDR2 YSYEKL. The CDR3 is 16 residues long. The V gene end was trimmed by 4 bases and the J gene end by 0 bases; junction bases not matched to a gene: 7.

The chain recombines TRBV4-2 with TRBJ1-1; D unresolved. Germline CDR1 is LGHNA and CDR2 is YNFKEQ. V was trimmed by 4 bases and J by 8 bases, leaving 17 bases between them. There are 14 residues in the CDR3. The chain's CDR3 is CASSPSLAAGEAFF. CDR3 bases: TGTGCCAGCAGCCCGTCTTTGGCGGCCGGGGAAGCTTTCTTT.